This TCR beta chain derives from a study of T cell responses to AZD1222 COVID-19 vaccine. Per the germline V gene, CDR1 is LGHNA and CDR2 is YSLEER. CDR3 length: 15 residues. Between the trimmed V and J ends, which lost 0 bases and 6 bases, there was a span of 11 bases. This table comes from immunoSEQ multiplex PCR, and its TCRdb copy is limited to in-frame clones, with some not included. The data hold 120,000 to 150,000 clones, with 70% to 90% observed a single time. The receptor was derived from an adult in good health. The gene calls are TRBV4-3 and TRBJ2-2; possibly TRBD1 for D (6 bases). The sample in question was peripheral blood, obtained on day 0 of AZD1222 vaccination. The CDR3 DNA follows: TGCGCCAGCAGCCAAGACAGGGGAGTATCCGGGGAGCTGTTTTTT. It encodes CASSQDRGVSGELFF.